This section outlines one TCR beta chain sequence together with its context. Only one count was recorded for this clone. What this receptor recognizes is not known. Base qualities were left out, and no much larger clone turns up one base away. Samples from volunteer blood donors who had recovered from COVID-19 were contributed by a second Seattle source. Each collaborating institution followed its own protocols to collect whole blood in K2EDTA tubes. Collaborator samples were shipped for TCRbeta analysis as frozen whole blood, isolated PBMCs, or DNA extracted from either sample type. This record comes from a study of blood T cell repertoires in COVID-19 (dated by TCRdb to the early 2020s). Looking at the study overall: Samples from collaborators originated in the United States, Italy and Spain and spanned both the acute and convalescent phases of COVID-19. The prospective study material was composed of cDNA or gDNA derived from T cells, B-cell-depleted T cells, or PBMCs. A de-identified subject ID, COVID-19 status, age in years and sex were almost always included in the sample metadata. Subjects who had been exposed to COVID-19, were actively infected with it, or had recovered from it provided the deeply sampled blood TCRbeta repertoires that made up the dataset. Samples came from the ongoing ImmuneRACE study (first 160 participants) plus 1,254 subjects from 6 global collaborators. The repertoires were released in a freely available public database meant as a resource for research on the immune response to SARS-CoV-2. Where HLA class I and class II types were available, the types were taken from metadata supplied by the sample provider, not from assay-based typing. What the work shows at the level of the full study, not this receptor alone: The quantity of clinical and demographic metadata differed by source and by participant and was supplied without curation.

The immunoSEQ Assay, a bias-controlled multiplex PCR, was used to amplify TCRbeta CDR3 regions from genomic DNA. As for the original processing: The number of nucleated cells in each sample was estimated by amplification of reference gene primers within the assay. To quantify the absolute abundance of each unique TCRbeta CDR3 rearrangement, sequence reads were collapsed and filtered. For each sample, productive Simpson clonality was calculated as the square root of Simpson's diversity index over productive rearrangements. The table comes from immuneACCESS by way of TCRdb, which keeps in-frame sequences with V and J called. Part of the clones is missing from these tables; in studies checked, under half for an unresolved V gene and the rest for unknown reasons. V and J calls and clone size come straight from that table; D and trimming were deduced from the DNA. The sample table records 200,000 to 250,000 clones; just over 85% of these occur just once. The ten biggest clones cover around 2.2% of the sample.

Reading the germline V gene (reference sequence) gives CDR1 MNHEY and CDR2 SMNVEV. The CDR3 sequence holds 14 residues, the cysteine and phenylalanine included. The read is trimmed to its CDR3 DNA, 42 bases read in frame from base 1. Trimming takes 6 bases from V and 4 bases from J, and the germline ends sit 13 bases apart. Sequencing was performed on peripheral blood. The sequence was obtained from a man aged 25 to 45 who had recovered from COVID-19. The chain was built from TRBV27 and TRBJ2-1; possibly the D gene is TRBD1, per 5 matching bases. The nucleotide sequence reads as follows: TGTGCCAGCAGAAAGGAAGGGGTTTACAATGAGCAGTTCTTC. The resulting protein is CASRKEGVYNEQFF.